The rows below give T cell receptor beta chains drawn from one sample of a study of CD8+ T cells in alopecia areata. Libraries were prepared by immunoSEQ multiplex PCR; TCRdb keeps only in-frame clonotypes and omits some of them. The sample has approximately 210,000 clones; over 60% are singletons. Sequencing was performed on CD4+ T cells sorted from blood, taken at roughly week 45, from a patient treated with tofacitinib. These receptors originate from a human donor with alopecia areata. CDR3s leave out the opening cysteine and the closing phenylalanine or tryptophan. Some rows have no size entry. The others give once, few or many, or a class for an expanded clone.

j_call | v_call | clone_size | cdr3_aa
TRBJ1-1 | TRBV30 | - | AWGGQPNTEAF
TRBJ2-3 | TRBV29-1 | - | SVEAGGAGYTDTQY
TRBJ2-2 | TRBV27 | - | ASSLEGVGTGELF
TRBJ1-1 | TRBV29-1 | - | SVGRANTEAF
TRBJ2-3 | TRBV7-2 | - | ASSQLTDTQY
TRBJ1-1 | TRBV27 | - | ASSLRGSTEAF
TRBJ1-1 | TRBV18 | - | ASSPPGTGSNEAF
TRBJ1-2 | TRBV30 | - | AWRGLSYGYT
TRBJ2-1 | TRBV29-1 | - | SDRTSAYSNEQF
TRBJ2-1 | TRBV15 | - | ATSRANEQF
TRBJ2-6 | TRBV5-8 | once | ASSFGVSGANVLT
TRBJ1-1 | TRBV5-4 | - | ASSLGTGGDTEAF
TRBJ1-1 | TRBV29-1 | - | SVKTGVDTEAF
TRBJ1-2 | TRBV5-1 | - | ASSHGLDGGANYGYT
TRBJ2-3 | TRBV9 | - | ASSVETSTDTQY
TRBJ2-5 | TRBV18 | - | ASSPRQETQY
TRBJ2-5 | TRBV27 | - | ASSLSGQLAETQY
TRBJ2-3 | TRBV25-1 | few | ASTPVGPSTDTQY
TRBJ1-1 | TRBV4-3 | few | ASSPDRTSEAF
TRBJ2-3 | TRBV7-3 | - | ASSLTWDSGDTQY
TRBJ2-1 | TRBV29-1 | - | SGGGRGNEQF
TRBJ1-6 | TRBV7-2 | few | ASSSTGQHNSPLH
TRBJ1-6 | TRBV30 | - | AWSWSRGKYNSPLH
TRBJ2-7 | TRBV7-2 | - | ASSLPPKAYEQY
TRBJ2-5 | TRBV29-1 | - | SVERQEETQY
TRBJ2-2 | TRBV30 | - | AWSVRIWAGELF
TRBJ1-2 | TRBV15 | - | ATSRDFTANYGYT
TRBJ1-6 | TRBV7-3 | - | ASSEREGWGSPLH
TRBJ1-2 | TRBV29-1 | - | SVEGQGGEANYGYT
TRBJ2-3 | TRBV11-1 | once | ASSLREFTDTQY
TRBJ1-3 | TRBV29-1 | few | SARDSGNTIY
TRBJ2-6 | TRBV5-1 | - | ASSLQGTFSGANVLT
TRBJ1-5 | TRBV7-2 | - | ASSFEFSNQPQH
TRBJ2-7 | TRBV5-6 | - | ASSSRQAGSSYEQY
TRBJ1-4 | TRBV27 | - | ASSLATTNEKLF
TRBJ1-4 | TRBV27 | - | ASSSRGGGEKLF
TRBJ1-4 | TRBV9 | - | ASSPATTNEKLF
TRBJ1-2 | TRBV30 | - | AWSVALTGDGYT
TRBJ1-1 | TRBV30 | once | AWSVIGGDTEAF
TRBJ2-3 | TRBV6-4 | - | ASSGGATGTDTQY